What follows are 28 T cell receptor beta chains derived from one specimen sequenced in a study of breast tumors, draining lymph nodes, adjacent tissues. Samples came from axillary lymph nodes draining the breast cancer. Each CDR3 protein gets one entry after TCRdb re-called the multiplex PCR reads with MiXCR. The sample holds 150,000 to 200,000 distinct CDR3 sequences, more than 25% seen once. Input material: axillary lymph node tissue. The receptor set was obtained from a female donor with breast cancer. Some clones in this sample may be carry-over from other donors' samples.

The table lists this clonotype with many counts. The chain is built from TRBV11-1 and TRBJ1-6; TRBD1 matches at 9 bases. Trimming cost V 3 bases and J 8 bases; bases outside gene matches: 2. This CDR3 region has 14 residues. Germline CDR1 and CDR2: SGHAT and FQDESV (reference sequence). The CDR3 is CASSFGTGYSPLHF. CDR3 DNA: TGTGCCAGCAGCTTCGGGACAGGGTATTCACCCCTCCACTTT.

In DNA form, the CDR3 reads TGTGCCAGCAGCTTACCTATAACAGGGGGCGCGGAGACCCAGTACTTC. Translation: CASSLPITGGAETQYF. The V gene is TRBV7-2, the J gene TRBJ2-5, with 9 bases matching TRBD1. CDR1 is SGHTA and CDR2 is FQGNSA in the germline V gene. V was pared by 2 bases and J by 5 bases, with 9 bases of the junction left unmatched. The CDR3 runs 16 residues.

This clonotype occurred many times. The chain joins TRBV20-1 to TRBJ2-7; D tentatively reads TRBD1 or TRBD2 (7 bases each). In germline, CDR1 is DFQATT, CDR2 SNEGSKA (reference sequence). The V end was cut by 7 bases, the J end by 0 bases, with 13 bases between. The CDR3 extends over 13 amino acids. CDR3 loop: CSGRGDSSYEQYF. In DNA form, the CDR3 reads TGCAGTGGTCGGGGGGACAGCTCCTACGAGCAGTACTTC.

At least ten counts were recorded for this clonotype. V and J are TRBV25-1 and TRBJ2-1; TRBD1 might be the D (6 bases). The germline CDR1 and CDR2 sequences are MGHDK and SYGVNS. CDR3 length equals 14 residues. V lost 5 bases and J lost 6, with 14 bases in between. DNA of the CDR3: TGTGCCAGCAGTATTACAGGGATTCCCAATGAGCAGTTCTTC. It is translated as CASSITGIPNEQFF.

This clonotype was found many times. V and J are TRBV5-5 and TRBJ1-6, with D possibly being TRBD1 (6 bases). Germline loops: CDR1 SGHKS, CDR2 YYEKEE (reference sequence). The CDR3 is made up of 16 amino acids. V dropped 4 bases and J dropped 0 bases, with 11 bases sitting between them. CDR3 loop: CASSHRVGSYNSPLHF. The CDR3, as DNA: TGTGCCAGCAGCCACAGGGTGGGCTCCTATAATTCACCCCTCCACTTT.

This clonotype showed up just once. A junction end diverges from the germline sequence, so it may reflect a read error. The chain has TRBV5-5 and TRBJ2-3, with 8 positions matching TRBD2. The CDR3 is made up of 15 amino acids. Germline CDR1 and CDR2: SGHKS and YYEKEE (reference sequence). The CDR3 is CASSFSGGGPDMQYF. The CDR3 DNA reads as TGTGCCAGCAGCTTCAGCGGGGGCGGCCCAGATATGCAGTATTTT.

The V and J genes are TRBV20-1 and TRBJ2-5; TRBD2 aligns across 8 bases. J was trimmed by 5 bases and V by 3 bases; bases with no gene match: 2. This CDR3 comprises 12 residues. Germline loops: CDR1 DFQATT, CDR2 SNEGSKA (reference sequence). The DNA for the CDR3 is TGCAGTGCTAGCGGGAGGGGGGAGACCCAGTACTTC. This translates into CSASGRGETQYF.

Turning to this clonotype: No DNA is shown, since the ends of the CDR3 on it are uncertain; the CDR3 is the one TCRdb lists. The V and J genes are TRBV10-1 and TRBJ1-4. Germline assignment: CDR1 WNHNN and CDR2 SYGVQD (reference sequence). The CDR3 is made up of 15 amino acids, end residues included. CDR3 sequence reads: CASSSSGGCDEKLFF.

This clonotype was seen many times. This chain joins TRBV6-6 and TRBJ2-7, with TRBD1 identical over 7 bases. This CDR3 contains 13 residues. Germline CDR1 reads MNHNY; CDR2 reads SVGAGI (reference sequence). V lost 6 bases to trimming and J lost 6 bases; unmatched junction nucleotides: 8. CDR3 region: CASSLRGQSEQYF. The CDR3 DNA is TGTGCCAGCAGCCTACGGGGACAGTCCGAGCAGTACTTC.

The chain links TRBV5-4 to TRBJ2-1; a weak D match, TRBD2 (5 bases). Germline V gene data show CDR1 as SGHNT and CDR2 as YYREEE (reference sequence). Trimming took 4 bases from V and 7 from J, leaving 21 bases between them. This CDR3 has 16 amino acids. CDR3 sequence reads: CASSPWLSRRRNEQFF. CDR3 sequence (DNA): TGTGCCAGCAGCCCTTGGCTTTCTCGTAGGAGGAATGAGCAGTTCTTC.

This chain uses TRBV7-8 with TRBJ2-1; 14 nucleotides line up with TRBD2. V lost 5 bases, J lost 7 bases, and 10 bases stayed unmatched. CDR1 and CDR2 (germline): SGHVS, FQNEAQ. This CDR3 is 17 amino acids long. CDR3 protein: CASSPTPGTSGSNEQFF. The CDR3 DNA reads TGTGCCAGCAGCCCAACCCCCGGGACTAGCGGGAGTAATGAGCAGTTCTTC. The full variable domain, completed using reference TRBV7-8 and TRBJ2-1, is GAGVSQSPRYKVAKRGQDVALRCDPISGHVSLFWYQQALGQGPEFLTYFQNEAQLDKSGLPSDRFFAERPEGSVSTLKIQRTQQEDSAVYLCASSPTPGTSGSNEQFFGPGTRLTVL.

This clonotype was found many times. The CDR3 is CSARIGSWDGDEQFF. CDR3 nucleotides: TGCAGTGCTAGGATCGGCAGCTGGGATGGCGATGAGCAGTTCTTC. The chain employs TRBV20-1 and TRBJ2-1, with unresolved D. The V gene lost 3 bases and the J gene lost 8 bases, with 20 bases spanning the gap. CDR1 and CDR2 from the germline V gene are DFQATT and SNEGSKA (reference sequence). The CDR3 consists of 15 residues.

Points on this clonotype: This may come from a read error, since a much larger clone is one base off. V gene TRBV7-9 combines with J gene TRBJ1-2; D perhaps matches TRBD1 (6 bases). The CDR3 runs 15 residues. The germline CDR1 and CDR2 sequences are SEHNR and FQNEAQ (reference sequence). CDR3: CASSQGAGANYGYPF. The CDR3 DNA sequence: TGTGCCAGCAGCCAAGGGGCAGGGGCTAACTATGGCTACCCCTTC. The whole variable domain, filled in from reference TRBV7-9 and TRBJ1-2, reads DTGVSQNPRHKITKRGQNVTFRCDPISEHNRLYWYRQTLGQGPEFLTYFQNEAQLEKSRLLSDRFSAERPKGSFSTLEIQRTEQGDSAMYLCASSQGAGANYGYPFGSGTRLTVV.

At least ten counts were recorded for this clonotype. The chain couples TRBV9 to TRBJ2-7; TRBD1 might be the D (6 bases). The V gene lost 3 bases and the J gene lost 3 bases, with 13 bases spanning the gap. CDR3 length: 14 residues. Germline-derived CDR1 and CDR2 are SGDLS and YYNGEE. The CDR3, as DNA: TGTGCCAGCAGCGGAGGGGGATCAGACTACGAGCAGTACTTC. Protein: CASSGGGSDYEQYF.

V gene TRBV6-5 combines with J gene TRBJ2-1; D not certain. The CDR3 consists of 15 residues. CDR1 is MNHEY and CDR2 is SVGAGI in the germline V gene. The ends were cut back, 2 bases at V and 2 bases at J, with 10 bases in the middle. The CDR3 DNA follows: TGTGCCAGCAGTTACGCGCACCCCACCTACAATGAGCAGTTCTTC. It specifies CASSYAHPTYNEQFF.

The chain employs TRBV5-1 and TRBJ1-1; D uncertain. The CDR3 is 15 amino acids. The germline V gene has CDR1 SGHRS and CDR2 YFSETQ. The germline V and J ends were trimmed by 0 bases and 1 base, with 10 bases remaining between them. The CDR3 protein is CASSLGWMGNTEAFF. The CDR3 DNA reads as TGCGCCAGCAGCTTGGGATGGATGGGGAACACTGAAGCTTTCTTT.

CDR3 coding DNA: TGTGCCAGCAGTCAGAACCAGTACTTC. Translation gives CASSQNQYF. This chain links TRBV2 with TRBJ2-5; D gene unclear. Germline values: CDR1 SNHLY, CDR2 FYNNEI. The CDR3 runs to 9 residues. V lost 5 bases, J lost 10 bases, and 5 bases lay in between.

In this sample, this clonotype turned up many times. This chain links TRBV3-1 with TRBJ2-7; D might be TRBD2 (6 bases). With 3 bases removed from V and 0 bases from J, the gap between germline ends came to 12 bases. The germline V gene has CDR1 LGHDT and CDR2 YNNKEL (reference sequence). CDR3 length: 15 residues. The CDR3 region is CASSQLSSDSYEQYF. CDR3 DNA: TGTGCCAGCAGCCAGCTCTCTAGCGACTCCTACGAGCAGTACTTC.

This clonotype was picked up many times. V and J are TRBV18 and TRBJ1-6, with D tentatively TRBD1 (6 bases). This CDR3 is 14 amino acids long. CDR1 is KGHSH and CDR2 is LQKENI in the germline V gene. Between the trimmed V and J ends, which lost 3 bases and 5 bases, there was a span of 8 bases. This CDR3 reads CASSPRGDNSPLHF. CDR3 DNA sequence: TGTGCCAGCTCACCGAGGGGGGATAATTCACCCCTCCACTTT.

This clonotype was seen ten or more times. In nucleotides, the CDR3 is TGCGCCAGCAGCCAAGAACTGGGAGGGGGTTCCTACGAGCAGTACTTC. Protein: CASSQELGGGSYEQYF. The rearrangement uses TRBV4-1 and TRBJ2-7; D is possibly TRBD2 (7 bases). The CDR3 contains 16 residues. Trimming took off 0 bases at V and 1 base at J, with 13 bases between the two ends. Germline CDR1 and CDR2: MGHRA and YSYEKL.

This clonotype was found many times. This clone may be a read error of a much larger clone one base away. The rearrangement joins TRBV20-1 to TRBJ2-3; D is ambiguous. V was pared by 2 bases and J by 4 bases, with 16 bases between. CDR1 and CDR2 from the germline V gene are DFQATT and SNEGSKA (reference sequence). The CDR3 loop spans 15 amino acids. This chain's CDR3 is CSARPVGFRADTQYF. The CDR3 DNA is TGCAGTGCTAGACCCGTAGGGTTTCGCGCAGATACGCAGTATTTT.

Concerning this clonotype: Possible read error: a much larger clone is one base away. The conserved closing phenylalanine or tryptophan is absent in this CDR3, likely reflecting a read error. J is TRBJ2-5 and V is TRBV28; D is possibly TRBD2 (6 bases). Looked up from germline, CDR1 is MDHEN and CDR2 is SYDVKM. This CDR3 has 14 residues. CDR3 loop: CASSPDPGRETQYS. The CDR3 DNA sequence: TGTGCTAGCAGTCCCGACCCCGGGAGAGAGACCCAGTACTCC.

The chain has TRBV3-2 and TRBJ1-3; the table's D gene call, TRBD1, was not cross checked with the DNA. TRBV3-2 is annotated as a pseudogene. The CDR3 runs 15 residues. In DNA, the CDR3 is TGTGCCAGCAGCCATCGGGACAGGGGAGCAAACACCATATATTTT. Translated: CASSHRDRGANTIYF.

V usage is TRBV7-2 and J usage is TRBJ1-1; D not certain. CDR1 is SGHTA, CDR2 FQGNSA, per germline. The length of the CDR3 is 14 residues. The V end was cut by 1 base, the J end by 5 bases, with 11 bases between. The CDR3 protein is CASSLELVRTEAFF. CDR3 DNA sequence: TGTGCCAGCAGCTTAGAATTGGTTAGGACTGAAGCTTTCTTT.

This clonotype was found once. The chain carries TRBV5-4 and TRBJ1-4; TRBD1 is a possible D gene (6 bases). V shed 1 base and J shed 5 bases, with 9 bases lying between them. The CDR3 has 14 residues. Germline CDR1 and CDR2: SGHNT and YYREEE (reference sequence). The CDR3 nucleotides are TGTGCCAGCAGCTTGCGAAGGGGGAATGAAAAACTGTTTTTT. This gives the protein CASSLRRGNEKLFF.

The chain is built from TRBV20-1 and TRBJ1-3; 7 nucleotides match TRBD1. CDR3 length: 19 residues. J gave up 0 bases and V 3 bases, and 17 bases lay outside the gene matches. The germline V gene has CDR1 DFQATT and CDR2 SNEGSKA (reference sequence). The CDR3 sequence is CSASRTGVEDLHSGNTIYF. The CDR3 DNA reads as TGCAGTGCTAGCCGAACAGGGGTGGAGGACCTACACTCTGGAAACACCATATATTTT.

The table lists this clonotype with many counts. J is TRBJ2-1 and V is TRBV4-1; 10 bases align to TRBD1. Germline loops: CDR1 MGHRA, CDR2 YSYEKL. This CDR3 is built from 12 residues. The J segment lost 8 bases and the V segment lost 5 bases, leaving 0 bases of the junction unmatched. The chain's CDR3 is CASSGTGDEQFF. The CDR3 DNA reads as TGCGCCAGCAGCGGGACAGGGGATGAGCAGTTCTTC.

To note about this clonotype: A read error may explain this, as a much larger clone is one base away. V usage is TRBV20-1 and J usage is TRBJ1-3; D is unresolved. The V gene's germline CDR1 is DFQATT and CDR2 SNEGSKA (reference sequence). The CDR3 covers 15 residues. Trimming took 1 base from V and 6 from J, leaving 16 bases between them. The CDR3 bases are TGCAGTGCTAGAGGCCCGAAGGATCAAGCAAACACCATATATTTT. This codes for CSARGPKDQANTIYF.